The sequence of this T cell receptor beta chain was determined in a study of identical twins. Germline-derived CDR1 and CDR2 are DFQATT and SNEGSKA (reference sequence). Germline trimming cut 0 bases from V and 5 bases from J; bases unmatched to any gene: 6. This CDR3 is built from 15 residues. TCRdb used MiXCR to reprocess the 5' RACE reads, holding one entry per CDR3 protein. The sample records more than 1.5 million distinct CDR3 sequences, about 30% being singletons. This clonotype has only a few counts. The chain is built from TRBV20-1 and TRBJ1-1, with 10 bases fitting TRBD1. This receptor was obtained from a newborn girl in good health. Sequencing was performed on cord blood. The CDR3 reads CSARDRQGALTEAFF. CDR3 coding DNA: TGCAGTGCTAGAGACCGACAGGGGGCGTTAACTGAAGCTTTCTTT.